Below are 17 T cell receptor beta chains sequenced from a single sample in a study of OX40 agonist ivuxolimab in advanced cancers. Data came from immunoSEQ multiplex PCR; TCRdb stores just in-frame clones and leaves some out. The table records some 80,000 clones, 84% of them present only once. This specimen was CD4+ or CD8+ T cells sorted from blood, taken in a trial of the OX40 agonist ivuxolimab. The source is an adult with an advanced solid tumor such as melanoma, head and neck, liver or kidney cancer.

This clone was recorded a few times. CDR3 sequence: CASSPARGAFYGYTF. The CDR3 DNA reads as TGTGCCAGTAGTCCCGCTAGAGGGGCCTTCTATGGCTACACCTTC. The chain carries TRBV19 and TRBJ1-2, with a tentative D call TRBD1 (5 bases). V lost 5 bases and J 4 bases, leaving 17 bases between the germline ends. Germline V gene data show CDR1 as LNHDA and CDR2 as SQIVND (reference sequence). The CDR3 has 15 residues.

J is TRBJ1-6 and V is TRBV6-5; TRBD1 is a possible D gene (5 bases). The CDR3 has 16 residues. Germline V gives CDR1 MNHEY, CDR2 SVGAGI. The V and J ends lost 2 bases and 10 bases respectively, with 18 bases between them. The CDR3 DNA follows: TGTGCCAGCAGTTACCGGGACTTTAAAGAGGGCTCACCCCTCCACTTT. This encodes CASSYRDFKEGSPLHF.

The rearrangement uses TRBV2 and TRBJ1-1; D unresolved. V was cut by 8 bases and J by 2 bases, with 12 bases left in between. Per the germline V gene, CDR1 is SNHLY and CDR2 is FYNNEI. The CDR3 is 13 amino acids. The CDR3 DNA sequence: TGTGCCAGCGCCTACCGGATAAACACTGAAGCTTTCTTT. It codes for CASAYRINTEAFF.

The chain combines TRBV2 with TRBJ2-7; D is possibly TRBD2 (5 bases). CDR1 and CDR2 from the germline V gene are SNHLY and FYNNEI. This CDR3 contains 13 residues. V gave up 6 bases and J gave up 1 base, with 10 bases separating them. The CDR3 DNA sequence: TGTGCCAGCAGGGGAGACCATTCCTACGAGCAGTACTTC. It is translated as CASRGDHSYEQYF. Together with reference TRBV2 and TRBJ2-7, the CDR3 gives the full variable domain: EPEVTQTPSHQVTQMGQEVILRCVPISNHLYFYWYRQILGQKVEFLVSFYNNEISEKSEIFDDQFSVERPDGSNFTLKIRSTKLEDSAMYFCASRGDHSYEQYFGPGTRLTVT.

The CDR3 spells CASSPRTGGSGELFF. The CDR3 DNA sequence: TGTGCCAGCAGCCCTCGGACAGGGGGCTCCGGGGAGCTGTTTTTT. This chain joins TRBV9 and TRBJ2-2; 11 nucleotides match TRBD1. The CDR3 is 15 amino acids. V was clipped by 4 bases and J by 6 bases; unmatched bases: 5. From germline, CDR1 is SGDLS and CDR2 YYNGEE.

The gene calls are TRBV18 and TRBJ1-3, with D uncertain. Trimming shortened V by 2 bases and J by 6 bases, and 17 bases separated the two germline ends. This CDR3 contains 16 residues. The V gene's germline CDR1 is KGHSH and CDR2 LQKENI. CDR3 sequence: CASSPVSNARQNTIYF. The CDR3 coding sequence is TGTGCCAGCTCACCAGTCTCGAACGCCCGACAAAACACCATATATTTT.

J is TRBJ1-1 and V is TRBV19; D gene uncertain. The V and J ends lost 3 bases and 6 bases respectively, with 11 bases between them. The germline CDR1 and CDR2 sequences are LNHDA and SQIVND (reference sequence). The CDR3 has 13 amino acids. CDR3 bases: TGTGCCAGTAGTATCCTGGTGGAGGCTGAAGCTTTCTTT. This encodes CASSILVEAEAFF.

The chain uses TRBV13 and TRBJ1-1, with D tentatively TRBD1 (6 bases). The germline V gene encodes CDR1 PRHDT and CDR2 FYEKMQ (reference sequence). The ends were cut back, 5 bases at V and 0 bases at J, with 10 bases in the middle. The CDR3 is 14 amino acids. The CDR3 DNA reads as TGTGCCAGCAGCCCGACAGGATTGAACACTGAAGCTTTCTTT. Its translation is CASSPTGLNTEAFF.

This chain links TRBV19 with TRBJ1-1; 9 bases match TRBD1. Germline-derived CDR1 and CDR2 are LNHDA and SQIVND (reference sequence). Trimming at V came to 4 bases and at J to 7 bases, leaving 4 bases not matched to a gene. This CDR3 spans 13 amino acids. The CDR3 reads CASSTTGGFEAFF. DNA for the CDR3: TGTGCCAGTAGTACAACAGGGGGCTTTGAAGCTTTCTTT.

This clone is a singleton in its sample. The V and J genes are TRBV7-2 and TRBJ2-5; weak D call: TRBD2 (5 bases). This CDR3 has 15 amino acids. The V gene's germline CDR1 is SGHTA and CDR2 FQGNSA. Deletions cut 5 bases from V and 1 base from J, with 14 bases between. This CDR3 reads CASSLNTGSQETQYF. CDR3 DNA: TGTGCCAGCAGCCTAAACACGGGATCCCAAGAGACCCAGTACTTC.

The chain combines TRBV30 with TRBJ1-3; unclear D gene. CDR3 length: 13 amino acids. Trimming cost V 4 bases and J 1 base, with 8 bases left between them. CDR1 is GTSNPN and CDR2 is SVGIG in the germline V gene (reference sequence). The chain's CDR3 is CAWTKGSGNTIYF. CDR3 nucleotides: TGTGCCTGGACGAAGGGATCTGGAAACACCATATATTTT.

For this clone: Additional DNA sequences in this sample encode the identical CDR3. CDR3 residues: CASSLNTEAFF. CDR3 nucleotide sequence: TGTGCCAGCAGCCTCAACACTGAAGCTTTCTTT. V is TRBV5-6 and J is TRBJ1-1; D is uncertain. Trimming took 4 bases from V and 2 from J, leaving 3 bases between them. The germline V gene encodes CDR1 SGHDT and CDR2 YYEEEE. The CDR3 contains 11 residues.

This sequence joins TRBV5-4 and TRBJ1-4; the match to TRBD1 covers 7 bases. The CDR3 loop spans 16 amino acids. V gave up 6 bases and J gave up 0 bases; unmatched junction bases: 8. The germline gives CDR1 SGHNT, CDR2 YYREEE (reference sequence). CDR3 DNA: TGTGCCAGCAACTCGGGACAGCTTGCAACTAATGAAAAACTGTTTTTT. This gives the protein CASNSGQLATNEKLFF.

This chain joins TRBV7-8 and TRBJ2-4; either TRBD1 or TRBD2 may fit D (6 bases each). The CDR3 sequence is 14 residues long. Trimming pared 7 bases from V and 15 bases from J, leaving 25 bases between. Per the germline V gene, CDR1 is SGHVS and CDR2 is FQNEAQ. CDR3 in amino acids: CASTNERGHNQRYF. CDR3 nucleotide sequence: TGTGCCAGCACCAATGAACGGGGGCATAATCAAAGGTACTTC.

The V and J genes are TRBV27 and TRBJ2-2, with 12 bases that match TRBD1. This CDR3 contains 16 residues. The germline V gene has CDR1 MNHEY and CDR2 SMNVEV (reference sequence). V shed 4 bases, J shed 6 bases, and the junction held 6 bases outside the gene matches. The CDR3 here is CASSSPGQGASGELFF. The CDR3 DNA is TGTGCCAGCAGTTCTCCGGGACAGGGGGCGTCCGGGGAGCTGTTTTTT.

This chain uses TRBV18 with TRBJ2-7; 14 nucleotides match TRBD2. The germline gives CDR1 KGHSH, CDR2 LQKENI. V lost 4 bases, J lost 0 bases, and 8 bases stayed unmatched. The CDR3 has 18 residues. The CDR3 sequence: CASSQRLAGGESSYEQYF. The DNA of the CDR3 is TGTGCCAGCTCACAACGACTAGCGGGAGGGGAAAGCTCCTACGAGCAGTACTTC.

This clone has only a few counts. V and J are TRBV4-2 and TRBJ1-1, with D tentatively TRBD1 (5 bases). The germline gives CDR1 LGHNA, CDR2 YNFKEQ. V was pared by 1 base and J by 7 bases, with 13 bases between. The CDR3 has 14 residues. The CDR3 is CASSQAGGRDEAFF. DNA of the CDR3: TGTGCCAGCAGCCAAGCGGGCGGCAGGGATGAAGCTTTCTTT.